This record covers a single T cell receptor beta chain. This sample is drawn from a study of early T cells in non-severe SARS-CoV-2 infection. For the study at large: Unsorted whole blood bulk RNA was sequenced, with unpaired chains.

In the library, individual cDNA molecules carried attached unique molecular identifiers. TCRdb analysed the 5' RACE reads with MiXCR anew, one entry per CDR3 protein. Here the sample spans under 75,000 distinct CDR3 sequences, less than 15% being singletons. The CDR3 runs 14 residues. V was shortened by 4 bases and J by 3 bases, with 12 bases between the two germline ends. Per germline, CDR1 MDHEN and CDR2 SYDVKM. The sample comprised whole blood. The V and J genes are TRBV28 and TRBJ1-2, with D tentatively TRBD1 (5 bases). The receptor comes from an adult who was a healthcare worker with PCR-confirmed SARS-CoV-2 infection or an uninfected control (not recorded which). This CDR3 reads CASSSGDGYYGYTF. The CDR3 DNA sequence: TGTGCCAGCAGTTCGGGGGACGGATACTATGGCTACACCTTC.